The T cell receptor beta chain described here comes from a study of cytomegalovirus exposure and HLA in healthy donors. Per germline, CDR1 LNHDA and CDR2 SQIVND (reference sequence). With 10 bases removed from V and 0 bases from J, the gap between germline ends came to 7 bases. The CDR3 covers 13 residues. The PCR employed 60 Vbeta primers together with 13 Jbeta primers. The table came from immunoSEQ multiplex PCR; TCRdb's copy has only in-frame clones and leaves some out. The sample includes some 130,000 clones, 76% of them seen just once. The clonotype was recovered from a man between 40 and 49 years old in good health and CMV-seronegative. Sequencing used PBMCs. J is TRBJ2-6 and V is TRBV19; D uncertain. The CDR3 protein is CATVGSGANVLTF. Written as DNA, the CDR3 is TGTGCCACTGTCGGCTCTGGGGCCAACGTCCTGACTTTC.